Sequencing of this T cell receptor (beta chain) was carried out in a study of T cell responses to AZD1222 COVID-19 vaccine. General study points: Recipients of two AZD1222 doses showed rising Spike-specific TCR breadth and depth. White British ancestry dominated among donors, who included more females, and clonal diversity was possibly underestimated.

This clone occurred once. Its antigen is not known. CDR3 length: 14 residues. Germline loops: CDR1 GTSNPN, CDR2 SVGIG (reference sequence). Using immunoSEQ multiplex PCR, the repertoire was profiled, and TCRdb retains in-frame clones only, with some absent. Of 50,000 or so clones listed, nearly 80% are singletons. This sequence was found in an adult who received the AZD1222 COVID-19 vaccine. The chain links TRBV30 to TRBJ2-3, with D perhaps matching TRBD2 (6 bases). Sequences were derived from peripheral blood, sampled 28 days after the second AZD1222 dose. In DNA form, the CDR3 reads TGTGCGGCCTGGGCTAGCGTACGCACAGATACGCAGTATTTT. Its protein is CAAWASVRTDTQYF.